This T cell receptor beta chain was captured by sequencing in a study of cytomegalovirus exposure and HLA in healthy donors. PCR primers comprised 60 Vbeta and 13 Jbeta primers. Only in-frame clones appear in the TCRdb table, and some are missing; sequencing was by immunoSEQ multiplex PCR. The profile shows approximately 130,000 clones, 75% of them singletons. The germline gives CDR1 SGHTA, CDR2 FQGNSA. Trimming removed 2 bases at V and 3 bases at J, with 10 bases between. The CDR3 sequence is 14 residues long. A few counts support this clone. The chain carries TRBV7-2 and TRBJ1-1; no reliable D call. The sequence came from a man in his thirties or forties in good health and CMV-seronegative. Specimen: PBMCs. This chain's CDR3 is CASSLRGGHTEAFF. DNA of the CDR3: TGTGCCAGCAGCTTACGGGGTGGGCACACTGAAGCTTTCTTT.